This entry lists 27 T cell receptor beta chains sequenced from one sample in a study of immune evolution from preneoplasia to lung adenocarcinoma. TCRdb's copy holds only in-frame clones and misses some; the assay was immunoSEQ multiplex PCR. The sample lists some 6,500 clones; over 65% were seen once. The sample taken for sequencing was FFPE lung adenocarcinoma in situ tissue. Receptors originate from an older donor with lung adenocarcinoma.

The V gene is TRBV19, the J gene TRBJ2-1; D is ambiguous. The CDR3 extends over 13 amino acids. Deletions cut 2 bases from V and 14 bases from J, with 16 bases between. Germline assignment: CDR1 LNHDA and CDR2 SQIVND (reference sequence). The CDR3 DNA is TGTGCCAGTAGTATAAGGAATAGCCCATTGGAGTTCTTC. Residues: CASSIRNSPLEFF.

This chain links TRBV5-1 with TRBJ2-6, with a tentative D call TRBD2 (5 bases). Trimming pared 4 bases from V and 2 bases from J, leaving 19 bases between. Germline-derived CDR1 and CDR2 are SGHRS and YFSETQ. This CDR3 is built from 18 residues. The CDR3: CASSADFSGPTGANVLTF. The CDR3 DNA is TGCGCCAGCAGCGCGGACTTTTCTGGCCCGACTGGGGCCAACGTCCTGACTTTC.

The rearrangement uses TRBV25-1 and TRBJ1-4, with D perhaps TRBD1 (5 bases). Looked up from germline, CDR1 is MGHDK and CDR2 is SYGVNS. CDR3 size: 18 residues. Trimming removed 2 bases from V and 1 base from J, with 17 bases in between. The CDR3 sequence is CASSEMGEGRRTNEKLFF. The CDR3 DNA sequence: TGTGCCAGCAGTGAAATGGGGGAAGGACGGCGAACTAATGAAAAACTGTTTTTT.

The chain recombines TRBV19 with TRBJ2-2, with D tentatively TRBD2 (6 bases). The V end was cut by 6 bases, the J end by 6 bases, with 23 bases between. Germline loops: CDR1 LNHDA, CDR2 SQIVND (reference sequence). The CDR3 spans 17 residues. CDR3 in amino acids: CASSHTVGGDVAGELFF. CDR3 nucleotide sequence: TGTGCCAGTAGCCACACAGTTGGAGGGGATGTCGCCGGGGAGCTGTTTTTT. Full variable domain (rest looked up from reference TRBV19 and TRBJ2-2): DGGITQSPKYLFRKEGQNVTLSCEQNLNHDAMYWYRQDPGQGLRLIYYSQIVNDFQKGDIAEGYSVSREKKESFPLTVTSAQKNPTAFYLCASSHTVGGDVAGELFFGEGSRLTVL.

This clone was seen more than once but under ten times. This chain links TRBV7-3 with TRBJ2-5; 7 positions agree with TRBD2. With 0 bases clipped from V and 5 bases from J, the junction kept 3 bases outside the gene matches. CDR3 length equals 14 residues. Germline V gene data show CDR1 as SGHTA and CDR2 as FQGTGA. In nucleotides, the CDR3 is TGTGCCAGCAGCTTAACCGGGGGGATGGAGACCCAGTACTTC. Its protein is CASSLTGGMETQYF.

The CDR3: CASSPNPLTSGIVNEQFF. CDR3 nucleotide sequence: TGTGCCAGCAGCCCGAATCCCCTGACTAGCGGGATAGTCAATGAGCAGTTCTTC. V is TRBV7-9 and J is TRBJ2-1, with 11 bases identical to TRBD2. Germline CDR1 and CDR2: SEHNR and FQNEAQ (reference sequence). This CDR3 is 18 amino acids long. V shed 5 bases, J shed 6 bases, and the junction held 15 bases outside the gene matches.

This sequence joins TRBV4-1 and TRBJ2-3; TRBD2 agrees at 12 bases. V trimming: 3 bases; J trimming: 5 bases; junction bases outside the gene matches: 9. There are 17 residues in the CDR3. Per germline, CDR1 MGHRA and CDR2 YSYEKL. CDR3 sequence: CASSHPTSGRTRDTQYF. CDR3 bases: TGCGCCAGCAGCCACCCGACTAGCGGGAGAACGCGAGATACGCAGTATTTT.

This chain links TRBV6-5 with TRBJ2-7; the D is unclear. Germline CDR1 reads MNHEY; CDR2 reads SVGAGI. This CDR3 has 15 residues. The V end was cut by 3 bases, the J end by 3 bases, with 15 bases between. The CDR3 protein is CASSYGIGQNYEQYF. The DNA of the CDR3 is TGTGCCAGCAGTTATGGGATAGGGCAGAACTACGAGCAGTACTTC.

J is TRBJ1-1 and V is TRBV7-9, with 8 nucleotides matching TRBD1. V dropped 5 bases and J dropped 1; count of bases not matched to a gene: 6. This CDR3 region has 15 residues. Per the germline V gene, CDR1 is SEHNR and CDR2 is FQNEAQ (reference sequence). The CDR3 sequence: CASSQGQDSNTEAFF. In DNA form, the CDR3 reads TGTGCCAGCAGCCAGGGACAGGACTCGAACACTGAAGCTTTCTTT.

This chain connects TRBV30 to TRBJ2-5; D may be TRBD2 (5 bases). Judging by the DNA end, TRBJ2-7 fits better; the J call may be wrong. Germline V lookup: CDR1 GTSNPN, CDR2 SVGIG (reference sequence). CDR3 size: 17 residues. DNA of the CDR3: TGTGCCTGGAATGTGGGAGTTCTAGAGGTGTTTTCTTACGAGCAGTACTTC. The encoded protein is CAWNVGVLEVFSYEQYF.

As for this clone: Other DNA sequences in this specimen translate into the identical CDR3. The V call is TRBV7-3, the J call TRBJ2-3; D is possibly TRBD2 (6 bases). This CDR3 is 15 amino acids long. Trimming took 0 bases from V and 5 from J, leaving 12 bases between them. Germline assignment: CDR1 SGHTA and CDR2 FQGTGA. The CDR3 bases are TGTGCCAGCAGCTTAACCGGCACGGGGGAAGATACGCAGTATTTT. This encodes CASSLTGTGEDTQYF.

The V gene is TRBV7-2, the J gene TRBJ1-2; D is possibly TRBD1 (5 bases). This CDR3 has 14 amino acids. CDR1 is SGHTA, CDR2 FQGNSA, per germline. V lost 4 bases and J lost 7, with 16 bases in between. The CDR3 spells CASSWQGDLSGYTF. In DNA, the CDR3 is TGTGCCAGCAGCTGGCAAGGGGACCTATCTGGCTACACCTTC.

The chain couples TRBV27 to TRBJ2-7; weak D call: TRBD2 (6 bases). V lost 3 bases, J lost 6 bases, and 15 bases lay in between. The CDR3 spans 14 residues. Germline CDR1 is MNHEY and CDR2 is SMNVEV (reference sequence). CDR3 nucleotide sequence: TGTGCCAGCAGTTTTGGACTAACGCCATCCGAGCAGTACTTC. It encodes CASSFGLTPSEQYF.

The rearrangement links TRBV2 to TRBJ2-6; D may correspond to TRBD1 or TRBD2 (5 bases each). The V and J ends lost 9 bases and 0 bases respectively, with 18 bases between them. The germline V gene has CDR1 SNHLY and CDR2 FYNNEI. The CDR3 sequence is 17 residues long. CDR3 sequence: CASGGAGVSSGANVLTF. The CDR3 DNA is TGTGCCAGTGGGGGAGCCGGGGTGAGCTCTGGGGCCAACGTCCTGACTTTC.

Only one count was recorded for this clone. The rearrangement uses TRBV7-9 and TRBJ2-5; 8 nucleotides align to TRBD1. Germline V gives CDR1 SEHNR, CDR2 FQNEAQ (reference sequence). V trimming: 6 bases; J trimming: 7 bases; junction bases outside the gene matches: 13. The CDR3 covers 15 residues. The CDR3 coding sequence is TGTGCCAGCAGTTGGTTGGGACAGGCCAGAGGGACCCAGTACTTC. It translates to CASSWLGQARGTQYF.

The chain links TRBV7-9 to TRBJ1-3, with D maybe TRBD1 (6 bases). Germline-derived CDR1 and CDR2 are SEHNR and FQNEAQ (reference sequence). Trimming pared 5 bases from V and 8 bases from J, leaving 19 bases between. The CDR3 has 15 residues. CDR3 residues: CASSPSQGPVYTIYF. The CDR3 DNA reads TGTGCCAGCAGCCCCAGCCAGGGGCCGGTTTACACCATATATTTT.

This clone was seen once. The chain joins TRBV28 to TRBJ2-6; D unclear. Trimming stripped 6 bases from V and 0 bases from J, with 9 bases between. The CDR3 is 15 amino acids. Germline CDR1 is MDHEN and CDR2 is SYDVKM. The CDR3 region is CASSPYNSGANVLTF. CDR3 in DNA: TGTGCCAGCAGCCCTTATAACTCTGGGGCCAACGTCCTGACTTTC. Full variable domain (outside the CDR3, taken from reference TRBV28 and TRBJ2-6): DVKVTQSSRYLVKRTGEKVFLECVQDMDHENMFWYRQDPGLGLRLIYFSYDVKMKEKGDIPEGYSVSREKKERFSLILESASTNQTSMYLCASSPYNSGANVLTFGAGSRLTVL.

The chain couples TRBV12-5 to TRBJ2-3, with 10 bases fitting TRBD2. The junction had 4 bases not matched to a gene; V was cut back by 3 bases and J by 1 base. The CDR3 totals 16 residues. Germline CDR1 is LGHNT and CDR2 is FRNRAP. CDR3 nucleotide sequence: TGTGCTAGTGGTTTCGCCGGGACTAGCGGCACAGATACGCAGTATTTT. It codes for CASGFAGTSGTDTQYF.

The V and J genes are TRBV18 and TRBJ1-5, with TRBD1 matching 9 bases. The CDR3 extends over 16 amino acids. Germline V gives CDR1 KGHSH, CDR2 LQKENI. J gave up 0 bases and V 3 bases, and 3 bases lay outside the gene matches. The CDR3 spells CASSPDRGDSNQPQHF. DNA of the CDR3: TGTGCCAGCTCACCGGACAGGGGCGATAGCAATCAGCCCCAGCATTTT.

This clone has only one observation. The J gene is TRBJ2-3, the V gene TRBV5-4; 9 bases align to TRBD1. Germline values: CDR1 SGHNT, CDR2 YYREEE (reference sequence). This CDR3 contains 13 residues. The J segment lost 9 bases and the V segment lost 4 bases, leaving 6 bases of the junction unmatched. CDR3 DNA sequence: TGTGCCAGCAGCACTACAGGGGGCGCAACGCAGTATTTT. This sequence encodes CASSTTGGATQYF.

The CDR3 region is CAALPIPPSGYGYTF. Here the CDR3 DNA reads TGTGCAGCGCTGCCTATACCCCCGAGCGGCTATGGCTACACCTTC. V usage is TRBV30 and J usage is TRBJ1-2; D ambiguous. The CDR3 spans 15 residues. Germline V gene sequence: CDR1 GTSNPN, CDR2 SVGIG (reference sequence).

The CDR3 DNA sequence: TGTGCCAGCAGTTACCGACTAGGGAGCTCCTACGAGCAGTACTTC. It codes for CASSYRLGSSYEQYF. This chain joins TRBV6-5 and TRBJ2-7; a possible D gene is TRBD2 (6 bases). Germline V gives CDR1 MNHEY, CDR2 SVGAGI. The CDR3 length is 15 residues. V dropped 2 bases and J dropped 0 bases, with 11 bases sitting between them.

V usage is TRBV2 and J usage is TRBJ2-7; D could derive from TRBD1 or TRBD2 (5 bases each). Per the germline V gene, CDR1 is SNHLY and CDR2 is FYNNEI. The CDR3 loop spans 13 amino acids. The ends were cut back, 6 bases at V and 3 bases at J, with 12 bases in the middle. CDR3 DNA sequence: TGTGCCAGCAGGAGGGGAATCGGCTACGAGCAGTACTTC. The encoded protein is CASRRGIGYEQYF.

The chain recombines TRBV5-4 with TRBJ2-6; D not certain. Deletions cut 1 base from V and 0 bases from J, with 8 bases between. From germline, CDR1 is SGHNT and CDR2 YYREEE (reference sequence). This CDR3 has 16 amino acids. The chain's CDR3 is CASSLLSISGANVLTF. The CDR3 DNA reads TGTGCCAGCAGCTTGCTTTCCATCTCTGGGGCCAACGTCCTGACTTTC. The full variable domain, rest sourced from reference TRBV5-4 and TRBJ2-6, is ETGVTQSPTHLIKTRGQQVTLRCSSQSGHNTVSWYQQALGQGPQFIFQYYREEENGRGNFPPRFSGLQFPNYSSELNVNALELDDSALYLCASSLLSISGANVLTFGAGSRLTVL.

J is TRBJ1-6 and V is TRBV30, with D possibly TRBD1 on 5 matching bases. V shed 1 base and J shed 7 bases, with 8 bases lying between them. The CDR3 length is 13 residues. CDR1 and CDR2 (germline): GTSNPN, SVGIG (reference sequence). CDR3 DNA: TGTGCCTGGAGTGCAAACAGGAATTCACCCCTCCACTTT. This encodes CAWSANRNSPLHF.

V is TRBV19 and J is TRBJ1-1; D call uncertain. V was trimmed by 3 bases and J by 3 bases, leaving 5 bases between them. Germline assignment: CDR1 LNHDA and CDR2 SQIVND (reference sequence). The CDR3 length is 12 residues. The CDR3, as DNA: TGTGCCAGTAGTATTGGCTACACTGAAGCTTTCTTT. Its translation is CASSIGYTEAFF. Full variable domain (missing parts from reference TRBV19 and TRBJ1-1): DGGITQSPKYLFRKEGQNVTLSCEQNLNHDAMYWYRQDPGQGLRLIYYSQIVNDFQKGDIAEGYSVSREKKESFPLTVTSAQKNPTAFYLCASSIGYTEAFFGQGTRLTVV.

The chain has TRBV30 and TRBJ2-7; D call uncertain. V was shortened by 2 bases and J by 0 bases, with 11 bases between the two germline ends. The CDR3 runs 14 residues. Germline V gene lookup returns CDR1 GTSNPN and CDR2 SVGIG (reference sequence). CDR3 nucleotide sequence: TGTGCCTGGAGTATTAACTGGAGCTCCTACGAGCAGTACTTC. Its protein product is CAWSINWSSYEQYF.